The 27 T cell receptor beta chains below come from one sample, sequenced in a study of OX40 agonist ivuxolimab in advanced cancers. Repertoires were generated with immunoSEQ multiplex PCR, while TCRdb's copy carries only in-frame clones and drops some. The sample lists over 85,000 clones, roughly 87% occurring once. The sequences come from CD4+ or CD8+ T cells sorted from blood, collected in a trial of the OX40 agonist ivuxolimab. The receptors here all came from an adult with an advanced solid tumor such as melanoma, head and neck, liver or kidney cancer.

This clone was observed a single time. This rearrangement joins TRBV7-3 to TRBJ1-1; no definite D call. CDR1 is SGHTA, CDR2 FQGTGA, per germline. Deletions cut 3 bases from V and 0 bases from J, with 11 bases between. There are 15 residues in the CDR3. CDR3 coding DNA: TGTGCCAGCAGCTTCTGGGTCTCTATGAACACTGAAGCTTTCTTT. The encoded protein is CASSFWVSMNTEAFF. Combining the CDR3 with reference TRBV7-3 and TRBJ1-1 gives the whole variable domain GAGVSQTPSNKVTEKGKYVELRCDPISGHTALYWYRQSLGQGPEFLIYFQGTGAADDSGLPNDRFFAVRPEGSVSTLKIQRTERGDSAVYLCASSFWVSMNTEAFFGQGTRLTVV.

This chain joins TRBV4-2 and TRBJ2-6; maybe TRBD1 (6 bases). Looked up from germline, CDR1 is LGHNA and CDR2 is YNFKEQ. The CDR3 extends over 19 amino acids. V lost 1 base to trimming and J lost 0 bases, with 16 bases between them. This CDR3 reads CASSQGRWGQDSGANVLTF. The CDR3 coding sequence is TGTGCCAGCAGCCAAGGACGTTGGGGACAAGACTCTGGGGCCAACGTCCTGACTTTC.

The chain recombines TRBV29-1 with TRBJ2-7; D remains ambiguous. V shed 2 bases and J shed 7 bases, with 6 bases lying between them. The CDR3 runs to 10 residues. In germline, CDR1 is SQVTM, CDR2 ANQGSEA. The CDR3 loop is CSVETGEQYF. DNA for the CDR3: TGCAGCGTTGAAACCGGGGAGCAGTACTTC.

The gene calls are TRBV4-2 and TRBJ2-2; 8 nucleotides agree with TRBD2. The germline V gene encodes CDR1 LGHNA and CDR2 YNFKEQ. V was clipped by 4 bases and J by 6 bases; unmatched bases: 10. This CDR3 is 16 amino acids long. CDR3 sequence: CASSLKITGGAGELFF. CDR3 DNA: TGTGCCAGCAGCCTCAAGATCACCGGGGGGGCCGGGGAGCTGTTTTTT.

This clone is a singleton in its sample. This rearrangement joins TRBV13 to TRBJ1-5, with D possibly matching TRBD1 (6 bases). Trimming removed 3 bases at V and 7 bases at J, with 13 bases between. CDR3 size: 14 residues. Germline-derived CDR1 and CDR2 are PRHDT and FYEKMQ (reference sequence). The CDR3 reads CASSFTGMGQPQHF. CDR3 DNA: TGTGCCAGCAGCTTCACAGGGATGGGGCAGCCCCAGCATTTT.

This chain links TRBV19 with TRBJ2-5; D not resolved. The V end was cut by 4 bases, the J end by 2 bases, with 14 bases between. The CDR3 runs 15 residues. The germline CDR1 and CDR2 sequences are LNHDA and SQIVND (reference sequence). CDR3 DNA sequence: TGTGCCAGTAGTAGGAACCAGGCCGTTCAAGAGACCCAGTACTTC. Protein: CASSRNQAVQETQYF.

The chain has TRBV19 and TRBJ2-3; TRBD1 matches at 8 bases. Germline V gene sequence: CDR1 LNHDA, CDR2 SQIVND (reference sequence). J lost 6 bases, V lost 6 bases, and 5 bases had no gene match. This CDR3 has 13 residues. The CDR3 is CASRTGQGDTQYF. The CDR3 coding sequence is TGTGCCAGTAGGACCGGACAGGGTGATACGCAGTATTTT.

V is TRBV6-5 and J is TRBJ1-2, with TRBD1 matching 9 bases. This CDR3 contains 14 residues. Losses at the gene ends were 2 bases for V and 4 bases for J; bases not matched to a gene: 2. Per the germline V gene, CDR1 is MNHEY and CDR2 is SVGAGI. CDR3 DNA: TGTGCCAGCAGTTACACAGGGGGCCCCTATGGCTACACCTTC. Its protein is CASSYTGGPYGYTF.

The chain has TRBV7-8 and TRBJ1-3; D ambiguous. The V gene lost 1 base and the J gene lost 0 bases, with 7 bases spanning the gap. CDR3 length equals 15 residues. Germline values: CDR1 SGHVS, CDR2 FQNEAQ. The CDR3 region has the DNA TGTGCCAGCAGCTTAGTGGCTTTCTCTGGAAACACCATATATTTT. Translating it yields CASSLVAFSGNTIYF.

The rearrangement uses TRBV5-1 and TRBJ2-1; 9 nucleotides agree with TRBD2. After removal of 4 bases from V and 9 bases from J, the junction contained 8 bases not matched to a gene. This CDR3 has 14 amino acids. CDR1 SGHRS and CDR2 YFSETQ come from the germline V gene. This CDR3 reads CASSGGGRVGEQFF. CDR3 in DNA: TGCGCCAGCAGCGGTGGCGGGAGGGTCGGTGAGCAGTTCTTC. Based on the CDR3 plus reference TRBV5-1 and TRBJ2-1, the full variable domain is KAGVTQTPRYLIKTRGQQVTLSCSPISGHRSVSWYQQTPGQGLQFLFEYFSETQRNKGNFPGRFSGRQFSNSRSEMNVSTLELGDSALYLCASSGGGRVGEQFFGPGTRLTVL.

The chain employs TRBV20-1 and TRBJ2-7; D is unclear. V was pared by 3 bases and J by 4 bases, with 7 bases between. CDR3 length: 11 residues. Germline V gives CDR1 DFQATT, CDR2 SNEGSKA (reference sequence). CDR3 residues: CSARKGYEQYF. As DNA, the CDR3 is TGCAGTGCTAGGAAGGGTTACGAGCAGTACTTC.

This chain uses TRBV19 with TRBJ1-1, with TRBD1 identical over 8 bases. J was trimmed by 5 bases and V by 3 bases; bases with no gene match: 11. Looked up from germline, CDR1 is LNHDA and CDR2 is SQIVND (reference sequence). This CDR3 has 16 residues. Written as DNA, the CDR3 is TGTGCCAGTAGTATCCCAGGGGGCAATCGGCGTACTGAAGCTTTCTTT. Translating gives CASSIPGGNRRTEAFF.

The chain links TRBV5-5 to TRBJ1-4; D is unclear. CDR1 SGHKS and CDR2 YYEKEE come from the germline V gene (reference sequence). Trimming took off 0 bases at V and 10 bases at J, with 10 bases between the two ends. The CDR3 contains 13 residues. The CDR3 nucleotides read TGTGCCAGCAGCTTGGGAAGCGGCAGAAAACTGTTTTTT. Protein product: CASSLGSGRKLFF.

The V and J genes are TRBV7-2 and TRBJ2-5; D ambiguous. Germline V CDR1 and CDR2: SGHTA, FQGNSA. Trimming stripped 0 bases from V and 5 bases from J, with 1 base between. This CDR3 region has 11 residues. CDR3 nucleotides: TGTGCCAGCAGCTTAGCGGAGACCCAGTACTTC. This codes for CASSLAETQYF.

This clone occurred once. This chain connects TRBV2 to TRBJ2-1; D possibly corresponds to TRBD2 (5 bases). The CDR3 extends over 16 amino acids. Germline V gene lookup returns CDR1 SNHLY and CDR2 FYNNEI. Trimming left V 6 bases short and J 0 bases short, with 15 bases between. CDR3 DNA: TGTGCCAGCAGCCCAAGCGGAGAAGGCTCCTACAATGAGCAGTTCTTC. Translated: CASSPSGEGSYNEQFF.

This clone was counted a single time. The chain combines TRBV14 with TRBJ2-5, with a tentative D call TRBD2 (5 bases). Germline CDR1 SGHDN, CDR2 FVKESK. The CDR3 is 13 residues long. The V end lost 1 base, the J end lost 7 bases, and 10 bases lay between the germline ends. CDR3 region: CASSQGLSGTQYF. In DNA, the CDR3 is TGTGCCAGCAGCCAAGGACTAAGCGGGACCCAGTACTTC.

V gene TRBV5-1 combines with J gene TRBJ2-7; maybe TRBD2 (7 bases). CDR1 SGHRS and CDR2 YFSETQ come from the germline V gene. Trimming removed 0 bases from V and 5 bases from J, with 12 bases in between. This CDR3 region has 14 residues. CDR3 amino acids: CASSLAGGGNEQYF. CDR3 nucleotides: TGCGCCAGCAGCTTGGCGGGGGGCGGGAACGAGCAGTACTTC.

The V and J genes are TRBV19 and TRBJ1-2; no definite D call. Deletions cut 7 bases from V and 4 bases from J, with 13 bases between. CDR3 length: 13 amino acids. Germline values: CDR1 LNHDA, CDR2 SQIVND (reference sequence). Written as DNA, the CDR3 is TGTGCCAGTAAGACGAGGGAAGGCTATGGCTACACCTTC. This gives the protein CASKTREGYGYTF.

This clone was counted once. This chain links TRBV7-2 with TRBJ1-5; no reliable D call. Per germline, CDR1 SGHTA and CDR2 FQGNSA. There are 12 residues in the CDR3. The V gene lost 3 bases and the J gene lost 7 bases, with 7 bases spanning the gap. The DNA of the CDR3 is TGTGCCAGCAGCTTCAATGGCCAGCCCCAGCATTTT. Encoded protein: CASSFNGQPQHF. The variable domain in full, with the rest retrieved from reference TRBV7-2 and TRBJ1-5, is GAGVSQSPSNKVTEKGKDVELRCDPISGHTALYWYRQSLGQGLEFLIYFQGNSAPDKSGLPSDRFSAERTGGSVSTLTIQRTQQEDSAVYLCASSFNGQPQHFGDGTRLSIL.

V is TRBV7-2 and J is TRBJ2-2, with unresolved D. Germline CDR1 and CDR2: SGHTA and FQGNSA. V lost 5 bases, J lost 5 bases, and 12 bases lay in between. The CDR3 contains 14 residues. CDR3 DNA: TGTGCCAGCAGCCCATCGAGGAATACCGGGGAGCTGTTTTTT. The encoded protein is CASSPSRNTGELFF.

The J gene is TRBJ1-6, the V gene TRBV5-4, with TRBD1 matching 10 bases. Trimming removed 3 bases from V and 6 bases from J; junction bases left unmatched: 3. This CDR3 has 15 residues. The V gene's germline CDR1 is SGHNT and CDR2 YYREEE (reference sequence). In nucleotides, the CDR3 is TGTGCCAGCAGCTCGGACAGGGGGGGTAATTCACCCCTCCACTTT. It yields the protein CASSSDRGGNSPLHF.

The chain recombines TRBV6-6 with TRBJ2-7; 7 nucleotides agree with TRBD1. This CDR3 comprises 13 residues. The junction had 8 bases not matched to a gene; V was cut back by 6 bases and J by 6 bases. The germline V gene has CDR1 MNHNY and CDR2 SVGAGI (reference sequence). The CDR3 is CASRSTGVGEQYF. The CDR3 bases are TGTGCCAGCAGGTCAACAGGGGTGGGCGAGCAGTACTTC.

The chain recombines TRBV11-2 with TRBJ1-1, with TRBD1 matching over 10 bases. From germline, CDR1 is SGHAT and CDR2 FQNNGV. The CDR3 has 15 residues. V shed 8 bases, J shed 4 bases, and the junction held 10 bases outside the gene matches. Here the CDR3 DNA reads TGTGCCAGCCGTAGAGGACAGGGGGTGAGCACTGAAGCTTTCTTT. Its translation is CASRRGQGVSTEAFF.

The rearrangement links TRBV6-5 to TRBJ2-7; no definite D call. CDR3 length: 14 amino acids. Germline lookup yields CDR1 MNHEY and CDR2 SVGAGI. V was cut by 2 bases and J by 2 bases, with 10 bases left in between. The DNA of the CDR3 is TGTGCCAGCAGTTACGCATACCTAACCTACGAGCAGTACTTC. It translates to CASSYAYLTYEQYF.

This rearrangement joins TRBV7-2 to TRBJ2-1; the D is unclear. V was trimmed by 0 bases and J by 0 bases, leaving 6 bases between them. The CDR3 has 15 amino acids. Germline-derived CDR1 and CDR2 are SGHTA and FQGNSA. The CDR3 bases are TGTGCCAGCAGCTTAGCACAACGCTCCTACAATGAGCAGTTCTTC. This translates into CASSLAQRSYNEQFF.

V gene TRBV12-1 combines with J gene TRBJ2-5; TRBD2 is the table's D call and was not checked against the DNA. TRBV12-1 corresponds to a pseudogene. The CDR3 is made up of 16 amino acids. The CDR3 DNA reads as TGTGCCAGCAGCTTTCGTTGTGGGAGTGGTGGAGAGACCCAGTACTTC. This gives the protein CASSFRCGSGGETQYF.

The genes are TRBV30 and TRBJ2-1; no definite D call. CDR3 length equals 14 residues. Trimming took 4 bases from V and 0 from J, leaving 10 bases between them. Germline-derived CDR1 and CDR2 are GTSNPN and SVGIG (reference sequence). The CDR3 DNA reads as TGTGCCTGGACCTGGGAAAGCTCCTACAATGAGCAGTTCTTC. Its protein is CAWTWESSYNEQFF.